These T cell receptor beta chains were read from a single sample in a study of blood T cell repertoires in COVID-19. TCRdb's table, derived via immunoSEQ multiplex PCR, lists solely in-frame clones and lacks some. In the table there are hundreds of thousands of clones, 65% to 90% of which are singletons. Sequencing used peripheral blood. All receptors derive from a man aged 50 or older with COVID-19, enrolled during active disease. Each CDR3 is given without its conserved first and last residue. Each record gives: J gene, D gene, V gene, CDR3 length, CDR3 protein. The D gene is left open where the match is weak.

>TRBJ1-5|-|TRBV7-9|14
ASSPGPRGSNQPQH
>TRBJ1-1|TRBD1|TRBV6-5|13
ASSYSGQLNTEAF
>TRBJ1-1|-|TRBV4-3|11
ASSQAWNTEAF
>TRBJ1-4|-|TRBV9|12
ASSAKGLGEKLF
>TRBJ2-5|-|TRBV21-1|11
ASPSAKTGTQY
>TRBJ1-2|-|TRBV4-1|12
ASSQVSSNYGYT
>TRBJ1-2|TRBD1|TRBV19|13
ASSMGQGRNYGYT
>TRBJ2-7|-|TRBV27|13
ASSYYTQIHYEQY
>TRBJ2-5|TRBD1|TRBV7-9|12
ASSLGQGVETQY
>TRBJ2-7|-|TRBV19|12
ASSPRGLSYEQY
>TRBJ2-2|-|TRBV10-3|13
AIRIKDTNTGELF
>TRBJ2-3|TRBD1|TRBV3-1/TRBV3-2|13
ASSQVDRETDTQY
>TRBJ1-2|-|TRBV30|11
AWGPGTIYGYT
>TRBJ1-1|-|TRBV9|13
ASSVGGDPYTEAF
>TRBJ1-1|-|TRBV5-1|12
ASSSGIPKTEAF
>TRBJ2-1|TRBD2|TRBV11-3|13
ASSFSGGSYNEQF
>TRBJ1-1|TRBD1|TRBV9|11
ASSEGDRAEAF
>TRBJ2-2|-|TRBV10-1|13
ASSDARTNTGELF
>TRBJ1-4|TRBD1|TRBV19|16
ASITGTGAPTTNEKLF
>TRBJ1-1|-|TRBV18|11
ASSPVQHTEAF
>TRBJ1-1|TRBD1|TRBV29-1|14
SVDFRDRISNAEAF
>TRBJ1-2|-|TRBV12-3/TRBV12-4|10
ASSFGQYGYT
>TRBJ2-7|TRBD1|TRBV6-5|12
ASSRDRTSYEQY
>TRBJ2-1|TRBD1|TRBV2|11
ASKQGAYNEQF
>TRBJ1-3|TRBD1|TRBV19|13
ASSLQGLSGNTIY
>TRBJ2-7|TRBD1|TRBV6-5|12
ASSSGTGGYEQY
>TRBJ2-7|TRBD2|TRBV11-2|11
ASRPGLAYEQY
>TRBJ2-7|TRBD1|TRBV20-1|11
SASWDRAYEQY
>TRBJ2-1|TRBD2|TRBV7-2|13
ASSRSRGGYNEQF
>TRBJ2-3|-|TRBV24-1|14
ATSDSGRYHTDTQY
>TRBJ1-6|-|TRBV7-8|10
ASSFINSPLH